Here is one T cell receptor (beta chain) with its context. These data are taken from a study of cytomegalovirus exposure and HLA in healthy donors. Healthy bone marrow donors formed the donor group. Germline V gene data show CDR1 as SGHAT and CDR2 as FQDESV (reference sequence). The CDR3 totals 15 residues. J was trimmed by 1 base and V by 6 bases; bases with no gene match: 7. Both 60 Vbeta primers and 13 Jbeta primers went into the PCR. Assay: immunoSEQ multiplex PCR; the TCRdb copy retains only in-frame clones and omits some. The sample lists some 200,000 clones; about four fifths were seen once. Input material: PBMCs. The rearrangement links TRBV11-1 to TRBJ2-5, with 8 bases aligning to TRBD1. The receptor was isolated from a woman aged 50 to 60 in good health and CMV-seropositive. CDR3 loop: CASRRQGYPQETQYF. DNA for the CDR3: TGTGCCAGCAGGCGACAGGGGTACCCCCAAGAGACCCAGTACTTC.